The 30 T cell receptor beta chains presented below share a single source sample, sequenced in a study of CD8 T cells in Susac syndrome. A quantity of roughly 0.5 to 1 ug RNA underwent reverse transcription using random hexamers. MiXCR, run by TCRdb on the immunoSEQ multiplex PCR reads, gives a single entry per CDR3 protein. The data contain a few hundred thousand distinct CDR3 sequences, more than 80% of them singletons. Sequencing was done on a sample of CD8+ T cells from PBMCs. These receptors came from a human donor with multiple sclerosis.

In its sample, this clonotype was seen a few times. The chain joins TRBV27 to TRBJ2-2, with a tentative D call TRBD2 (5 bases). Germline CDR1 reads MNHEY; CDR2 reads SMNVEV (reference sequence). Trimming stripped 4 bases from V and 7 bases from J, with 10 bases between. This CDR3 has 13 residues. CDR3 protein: CASSSLGNGELFF. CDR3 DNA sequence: TGTGCCAGCAGTTCCCTCGGGAACGGGGAGCTGTTTTTT.

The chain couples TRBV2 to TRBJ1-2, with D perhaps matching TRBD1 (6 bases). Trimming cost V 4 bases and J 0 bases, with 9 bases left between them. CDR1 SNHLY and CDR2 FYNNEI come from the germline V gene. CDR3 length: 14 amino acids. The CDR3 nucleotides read TGTGCCAGCAGTGGAGGGGGGACTAACTATGGCTACACCTTC. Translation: CASSGGGTNYGYTF.

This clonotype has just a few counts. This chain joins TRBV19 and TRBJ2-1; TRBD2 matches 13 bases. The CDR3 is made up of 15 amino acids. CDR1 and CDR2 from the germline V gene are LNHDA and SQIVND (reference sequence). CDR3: CATRTSGSSYNEQFF. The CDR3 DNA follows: TGTGCTACGAGGACTAGCGGGAGTTCCTACAATGAGCAGTTCTTC.

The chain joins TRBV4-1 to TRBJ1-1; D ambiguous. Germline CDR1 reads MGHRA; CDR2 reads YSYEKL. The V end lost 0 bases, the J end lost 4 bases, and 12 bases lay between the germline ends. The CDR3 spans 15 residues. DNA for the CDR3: TGCGCCAGCAGCCAAGATCCCGGGCTGGCCACTGAAGCTTTCTTT. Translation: CASSQDPGLATEAFF.

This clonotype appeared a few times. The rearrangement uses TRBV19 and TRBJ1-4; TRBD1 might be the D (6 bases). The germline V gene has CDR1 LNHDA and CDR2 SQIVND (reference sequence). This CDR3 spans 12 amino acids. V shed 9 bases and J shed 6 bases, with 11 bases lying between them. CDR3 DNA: TGTGCCAGCTCACAGGGTTATGAAAAACTGTTTTTT. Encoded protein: CASSQGYEKLFF.

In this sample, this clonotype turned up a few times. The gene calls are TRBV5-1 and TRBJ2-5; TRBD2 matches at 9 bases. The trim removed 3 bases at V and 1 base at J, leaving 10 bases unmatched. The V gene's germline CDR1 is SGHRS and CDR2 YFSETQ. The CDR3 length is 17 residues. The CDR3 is CASSSALAGVSQETQYF. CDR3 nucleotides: TGCGCCAGCAGCTCCGCCTTAGCGGGGGTAAGCCAAGAGACCCAGTACTTC.

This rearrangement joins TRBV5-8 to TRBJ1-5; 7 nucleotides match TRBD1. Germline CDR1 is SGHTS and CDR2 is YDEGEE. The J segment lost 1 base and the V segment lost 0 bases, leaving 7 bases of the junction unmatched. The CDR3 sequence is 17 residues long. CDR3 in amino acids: CASSLGAGDRSNQPQHF. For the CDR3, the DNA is TGTGCCAGCAGCTTGGGGGCGGGGGACAGAAGCAATCAGCCCCAGCATTTT. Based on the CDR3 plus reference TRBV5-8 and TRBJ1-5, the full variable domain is EAGVTQSPTHLIKTRGQQATLRCSPISGHTSVYWYQQALGLGLQFLLWYDEGEERNRGNFPPRFSGRQFPNYSSELNVNALELEDSALYLCASSLGAGDRSNQPQHFGDGTRLSIL.

The CDR3 DNA sequence: TGTGCCAGCAGCGACGACCGGAATGAGCAGTTCTTC. It translates to CASSDDRNEQFF. The V gene is TRBV11-2, the J gene TRBJ2-1; D is unresolved. Trimming removed 5 bases at V and 7 bases at J, with 9 bases between. The CDR3 length is 12 residues. Per germline, CDR1 SGHAT and CDR2 FQNNGV.

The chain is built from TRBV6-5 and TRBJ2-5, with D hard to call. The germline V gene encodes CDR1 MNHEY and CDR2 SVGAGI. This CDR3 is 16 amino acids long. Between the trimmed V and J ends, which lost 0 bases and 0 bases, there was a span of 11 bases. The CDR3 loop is CASSYSSLGYQETQYF. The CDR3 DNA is TGTGCCAGCAGTTACTCGAGTTTGGGGTACCAAGAGACCCAGTACTTC.

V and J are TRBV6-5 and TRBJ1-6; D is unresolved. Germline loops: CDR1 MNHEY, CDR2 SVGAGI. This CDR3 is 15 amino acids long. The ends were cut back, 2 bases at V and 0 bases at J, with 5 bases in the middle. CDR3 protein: CASSYTSSYNSPLHF. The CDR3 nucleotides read TGTGCCAGCAGTTACACGAGCTCCTATAATTCACCCCTCCACTTT.

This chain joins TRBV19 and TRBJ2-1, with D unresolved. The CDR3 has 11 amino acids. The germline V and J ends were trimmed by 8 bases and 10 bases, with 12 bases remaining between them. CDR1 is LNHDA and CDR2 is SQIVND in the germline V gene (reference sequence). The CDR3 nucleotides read TGTGCCAGTGGGTCCGGGCCGGAGCAGTTCTTC. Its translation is CASGSGPEQFF.

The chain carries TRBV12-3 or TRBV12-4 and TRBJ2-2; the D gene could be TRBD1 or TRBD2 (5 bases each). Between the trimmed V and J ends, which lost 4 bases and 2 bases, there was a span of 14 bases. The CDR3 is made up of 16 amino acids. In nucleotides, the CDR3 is TGTGCCAGCAGTTCCCCGCCGGGGACCAACACCGGGGAGCTGTTTTTT. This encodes CASSSPPGTNTGELFF.

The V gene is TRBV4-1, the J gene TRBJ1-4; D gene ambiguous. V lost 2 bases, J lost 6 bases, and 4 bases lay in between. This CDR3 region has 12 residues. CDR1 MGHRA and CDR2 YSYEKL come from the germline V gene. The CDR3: CASSQPDEKLFF. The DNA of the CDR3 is TGCGCCAGCAGCCAACCCGATGAAAAACTGTTTTTT.

The CDR3 DNA sequence: TGTGCCAGCGGCGAGGCTAGGGACGAGCAGTACTTC. It encodes CASGEARDEQYF. V and J are TRBV3-1 and TRBJ2-7; D is unresolved. The CDR3 consists of 12 residues. V lost 8 bases, J lost 5 bases, and 13 bases lay in between. The germline V gene encodes CDR1 LGHDT and CDR2 YNNKEL (reference sequence).

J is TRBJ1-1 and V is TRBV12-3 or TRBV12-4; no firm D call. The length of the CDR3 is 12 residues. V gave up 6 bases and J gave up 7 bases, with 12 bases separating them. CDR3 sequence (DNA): TGTGCCAGCAGCCCAGAGGGAGTTGAAGCTTTCTTT. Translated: CASSPEGVEAFF.

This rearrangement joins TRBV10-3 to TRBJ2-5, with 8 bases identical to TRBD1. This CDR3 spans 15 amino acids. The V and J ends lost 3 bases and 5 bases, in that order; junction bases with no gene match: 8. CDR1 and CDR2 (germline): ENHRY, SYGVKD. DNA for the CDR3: TGTGCCATCAGTGATGGGCAGGGGGCATGGGAGACCCAGTACTTC. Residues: CAISDGQGAWETQYF.

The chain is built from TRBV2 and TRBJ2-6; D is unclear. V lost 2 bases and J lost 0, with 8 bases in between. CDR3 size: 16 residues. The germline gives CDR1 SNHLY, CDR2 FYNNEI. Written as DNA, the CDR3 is TGTGCCAGCAGTGAACCTACAAGCTCTGGGGCCAACGTCCTGACTTTC. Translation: CASSEPTSSGANVLTF.

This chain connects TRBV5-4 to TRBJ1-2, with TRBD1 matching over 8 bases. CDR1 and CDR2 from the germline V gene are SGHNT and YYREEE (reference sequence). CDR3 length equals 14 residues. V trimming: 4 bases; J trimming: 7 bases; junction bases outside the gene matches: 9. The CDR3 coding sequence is TGTGCCAGCAGCGCTATACAGGGGGAGGTTGGCTACACCTTC. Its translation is CASSAIQGEVGYTF.

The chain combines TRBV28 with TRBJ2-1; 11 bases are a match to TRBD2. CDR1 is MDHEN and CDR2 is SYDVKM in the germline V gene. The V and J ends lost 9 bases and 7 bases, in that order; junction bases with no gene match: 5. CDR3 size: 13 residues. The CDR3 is CASSGRARNEQFF. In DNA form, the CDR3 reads TGTGCCAGTAGCGGGAGGGCAAGGAATGAGCAGTTCTTC.

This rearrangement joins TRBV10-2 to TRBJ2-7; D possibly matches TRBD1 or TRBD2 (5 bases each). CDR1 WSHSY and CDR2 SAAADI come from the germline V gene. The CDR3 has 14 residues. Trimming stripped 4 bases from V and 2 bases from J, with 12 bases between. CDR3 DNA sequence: TGCGCCAGCAGTGGGGGCGGGCCGACCTACGAGCAGTACTTC. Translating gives CASSGGGPTYEQYF.

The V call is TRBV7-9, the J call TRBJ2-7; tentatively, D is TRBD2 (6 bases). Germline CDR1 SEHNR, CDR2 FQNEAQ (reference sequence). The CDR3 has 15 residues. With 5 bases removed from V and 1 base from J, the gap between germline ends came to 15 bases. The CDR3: CASSPQDSGSYEQYF. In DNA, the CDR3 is TGTGCCAGCAGCCCCCAGGATAGCGGATCCTACGAGCAGTACTTC.

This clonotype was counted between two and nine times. CDR3 DNA: TGTGCCAGCAGCTTAGGCGGCATGATACAAGAGACCCAGTACTTC. Translating gives CASSLGGMIQETQYF. The chain employs TRBV11-2 and TRBJ2-5, with unresolved D. CDR1 and CDR2 from the germline V gene are SGHAT and FQNNGV. The CDR3 loop spans 15 amino acids. Trimming shortened V by 1 base and J by 2 bases, and 11 bases separated the two germline ends.

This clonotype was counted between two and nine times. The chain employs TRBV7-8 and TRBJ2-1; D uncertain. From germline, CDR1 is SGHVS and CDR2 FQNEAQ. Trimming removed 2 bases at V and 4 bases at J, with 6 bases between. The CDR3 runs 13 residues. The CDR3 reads CASSLLGYNEQFF. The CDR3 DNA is TGTGCCAGCAGCTTATTGGGGTACAATGAGCAGTTCTTC.

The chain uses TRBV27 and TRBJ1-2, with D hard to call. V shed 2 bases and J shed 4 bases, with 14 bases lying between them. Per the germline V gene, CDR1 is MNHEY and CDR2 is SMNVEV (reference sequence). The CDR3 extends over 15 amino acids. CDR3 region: CASSLNREDRYGYTF. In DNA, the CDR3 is TGTGCCAGCAGTTTAAACCGGGAAGACCGCTATGGCTACACCTTC.

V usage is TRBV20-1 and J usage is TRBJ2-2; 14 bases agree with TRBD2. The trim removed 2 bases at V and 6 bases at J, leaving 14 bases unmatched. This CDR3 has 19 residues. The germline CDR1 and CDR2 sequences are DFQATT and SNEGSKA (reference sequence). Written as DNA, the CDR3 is TGCAGTGCTAGACCCCAAGGGGGACTAGCGGGAGTTTTCCCCGGGGAGCTGTTTTTT. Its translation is CSARPQGGLAGVFPGELFF.

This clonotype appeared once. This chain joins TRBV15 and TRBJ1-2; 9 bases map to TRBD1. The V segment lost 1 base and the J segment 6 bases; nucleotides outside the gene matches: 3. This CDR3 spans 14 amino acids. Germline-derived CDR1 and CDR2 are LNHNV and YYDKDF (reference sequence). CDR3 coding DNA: TGTGCCACCAGCAGAGGGGACAGGGAAGATGGCTACACCTTC. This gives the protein CATSRGDREDGYTF. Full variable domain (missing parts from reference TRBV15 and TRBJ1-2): DAMVIQNPRYQVTQFGKPVTLSCSQTLNHNVMYWYQQKSSQAPKLLFHYYDKDFNNEADTPDNFQSRRPNTSFCFLDIRSPGLGDTAMYLCATSRGDREDGYTFGSGTRLTVV.

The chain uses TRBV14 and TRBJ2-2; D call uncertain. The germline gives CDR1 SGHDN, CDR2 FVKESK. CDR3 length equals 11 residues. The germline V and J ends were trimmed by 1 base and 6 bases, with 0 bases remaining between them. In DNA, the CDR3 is TGTGCCAGCAGCCAAGCCGGGGAGCTGTTTTTT. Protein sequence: CASSQAGELFF.

This CDR3 reads CASSLRQGNEQFF. In nucleotides, the CDR3 is TGCGCCAGCAGCCTCAGACAGGGGAATGAGCAGTTCTTC. The V call is TRBV4-1, the J call TRBJ2-1; 8 positions agree with TRBD1. Per germline, CDR1 MGHRA and CDR2 YSYEKL. This CDR3 has 13 amino acids. The junction had 3 bases not matched to a gene; V was cut back by 4 bases and J by 7 bases.

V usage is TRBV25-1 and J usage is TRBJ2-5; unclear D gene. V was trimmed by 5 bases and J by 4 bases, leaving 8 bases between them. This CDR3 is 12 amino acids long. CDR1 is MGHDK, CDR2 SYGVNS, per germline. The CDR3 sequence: CASSSPPETQYF. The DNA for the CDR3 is TGTGCCAGCAGTAGCCCCCCAGAGACCCAGTACTTC.

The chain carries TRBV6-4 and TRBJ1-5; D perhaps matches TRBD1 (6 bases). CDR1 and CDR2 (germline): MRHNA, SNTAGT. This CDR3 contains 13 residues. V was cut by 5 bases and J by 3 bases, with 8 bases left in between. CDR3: CASSRTDNQPQHF. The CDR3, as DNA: TGTGCCAGCAGTCGGACAGACAATCAGCCCCAGCATTTT.